A selection of T cell receptor beta chains follows, all from one sample in a study of shared clonotypes between healthy human individuals. Only in-frame clones appear in the TCRdb table, and some are missing; sequencing was by immunoSEQ multiplex PCR. The sample gives some 1,600,000 clones, nearly 99% of which show up once; about 0.42% is in the top ten. The sample was naive CD4+ T cells sorted from blood. The receptors come from a man aged 25-45 years in good health. CDR3s include the opening cysteine and the closing phenylalanine or tryptophan. A D gene is named only where the DNA matches it firmly. Expanded clones are given a class, and other clones once, few, many or no size at all.

abundance: NA; v_gene: TRBV19; d_gene: TRBD1; j_gene: TRBJ2-3; CDR3aa: CASSNGQGQRGTDTQYF; CDR3nt: TGTGCCAGTAGTAACGGACAGGGACAGAGGGGCACAGATACGCAGTATTTT
abundance: NA; v_gene: TRBV2; d_gene: NA; j_gene: TRBJ2-7; CDR3aa: CASSDLSYEQYF; CDR3nt: TGTGCCAGCAGTGACCTCTCCTACGAGCAGTACTTC
abundance: NA; v_gene: TRBV5-1; d_gene: NA; j_gene: TRBJ2-3; CDR3aa: CASRVLPGSRRTDTQYF; CDR3nt: TGCGCCAGCAGAGTACTCCCGGGCAGCCGGCGCACAGATACGCAGTATTTT
abundance: NA; v_gene: TRBV5-1; d_gene: TRBD2; j_gene: TRBJ2-1; CDR3aa: CASSLSGSSYNEQFF; CDR3nt: TGCGCCAGCAGCCTCAGCGGGAGCTCCTACAATGAGCAGTTCTTC
abundance: NA; v_gene: TRBV2; d_gene: NA; j_gene: TRBJ2-7; CDR3aa: CASSVDWGDYEQYF; CDR3nt: TGTGCCAGCAGTGTAGACTGGGGGGACTACGAGCAGTACTTC
abundance: NA; v_gene: TRBV4-3; d_gene: TRBD1; j_gene: TRBJ1-2; CDR3aa: CASSQEPGGYGYTF; CDR3nt: TGCGCCAGCAGCCAAGAGCCAGGGGGCTATGGCTACACCTTC
abundance: NA; v_gene: TRBV4-1; d_gene: NA; j_gene: TRBJ2-6; CDR3aa: CASSQGSSGANVLTF; CDR3nt: TGCGCCAGCAGCCAAGGATCCTCTGGGGCCAACGTCCTGACTTTC
abundance: once; v_gene: TRBV29-1; d_gene: NA; j_gene: TRBJ1-2; CDR3aa: CSVEGAGGKYYGYTF; CDR3nt: TGCAGCGTTGAAGGGGCCGGAGGAAAGTACTATGGCTACACCTTC
abundance: NA; v_gene: TRBV7-2; d_gene: NA; j_gene: TRBJ2-7; CDR3aa: CASSPPWAGEQYF; CDR3nt: TGTGCCAGCAGCCCCCCCTGGGCTGGAGAGCAGTACTTC
abundance: NA; v_gene: TRBV19; d_gene: TRBD2; j_gene: TRBJ2-1; CDR3aa: CASSTTGTSVTEQFF; CDR3nt: TGTGCCAGTAGTACGACCGGGACTAGCGTGACTGAGCAGTTCTTC
abundance: NA; v_gene: TRBV7-6; d_gene: NA; j_gene: TRBJ2-3; CDR3aa: CASSSNSGYSTDTQYF; CDR3nt: TGTGCCAGCAGCTCCAACAGCGGGTACAGCACAGATACGCAGTATTTT
abundance: NA; v_gene: TRBV7-9; d_gene: NA; j_gene: TRBJ2-3; CDR3aa: CASSPRDLTRDTQYF; CDR3nt: TGTGCCAGCAGCCCCCGAGATCTCACGAGAGATACGCAGTATTTT
abundance: NA; v_gene: TRBV30; d_gene: NA; j_gene: TRBJ1-2; CDR3aa: CAWSVRRREGYTF; CDR3nt: TGTGCCTGGAGTGTAAGAAGGAGGGAAGGCTACACCTTC
abundance: NA; v_gene: TRBV5-1; d_gene: TRBD1; j_gene: TRBJ1-2; CDR3aa: CASSAGQGSNGYGYTF; CDR3nt: TGCGCCAGCAGCGCCGGACAGGGTAGCAACGGCTATGGCTACACCTTC
abundance: NA; v_gene: TRBV10-3; d_gene: NA; j_gene: TRBJ2-3; CDR3aa: CAISRRTDTQYF; CDR3nt: TGTGCCATCAGTAGACGCACAGATACGCAGTATTTT
abundance: NA; v_gene: TRBV20-1; d_gene: NA; j_gene: TRBJ2-1; CDR3aa: CSATLRDSQFF; CDR3nt: TGCAGTGCCACCCTCCGGGACTCGCAGTTCTTC
abundance: NA; v_gene: TRBV13; d_gene: NA; j_gene: TRBJ2-7; CDR3aa: CASSFRGSYEQYF; CDR3nt: TGTGCCAGCAGCTTTAGAGGATCCTACGAGCAGTACTTC
abundance: once; v_gene: TRBV7-6; d_gene: NA; j_gene: TRBJ2-7; CDR3aa: CASSSISPADRSSYEQYF; CDR3nt: TGTGCCAGCAGCTCCATTTCACCGGCCGACAGGTCATCGTACGAGCAGTACTTC
abundance: NA; v_gene: TRBV7-2; d_gene: NA; j_gene: TRBJ1-1; CDR3aa: CASSPPGPEAFF; CDR3nt: TGTGCCAGCAGCCCTCCCGGACCTGAAGCTTTCTTT
abundance: NA; v_gene: TRBV18; d_gene: NA; j_gene: TRBJ1-4; CDR3aa: CASSLRLEDEKLFF; CDR3nt: TGTGCCAGCTCACTTCGATTGGAGGATGAAAAACTGTTTTTT
abundance: NA; v_gene: TRBV19; d_gene: NA; j_gene: TRBJ2-4; CDR3aa: CASRGVLAKNIQYF; CDR3nt: TGTGCCAGTAGAGGGGTACTAGCCAAAAACATTCAGTACTTC
abundance: NA; v_gene: TRBV7-2; d_gene: TRBD1; j_gene: TRBJ2-5; CDR3aa: CASSLAGTGLETQYF; CDR3nt: TGTGCCAGCAGCTTAGCCGGGACAGGGTTAGAGACCCAGTACTTC
abundance: NA; v_gene: TRBV30; d_gene: NA; j_gene: TRBJ2-7; CDR3aa: CAWASPGPNAGEQYF; CDR3nt: TGTGCCTGGGCAAGCCCCGGCCCCAATGCCGGCGAGCAGTACTTC
abundance: NA; v_gene: TRBV7-9; d_gene: NA; j_gene: TRBJ2-5; CDR3aa: CASSPHMYQETQYF; CDR3nt: TGTGCCAGCAGCCCTCACATGTACCAAGAGACCCAGTACTTC